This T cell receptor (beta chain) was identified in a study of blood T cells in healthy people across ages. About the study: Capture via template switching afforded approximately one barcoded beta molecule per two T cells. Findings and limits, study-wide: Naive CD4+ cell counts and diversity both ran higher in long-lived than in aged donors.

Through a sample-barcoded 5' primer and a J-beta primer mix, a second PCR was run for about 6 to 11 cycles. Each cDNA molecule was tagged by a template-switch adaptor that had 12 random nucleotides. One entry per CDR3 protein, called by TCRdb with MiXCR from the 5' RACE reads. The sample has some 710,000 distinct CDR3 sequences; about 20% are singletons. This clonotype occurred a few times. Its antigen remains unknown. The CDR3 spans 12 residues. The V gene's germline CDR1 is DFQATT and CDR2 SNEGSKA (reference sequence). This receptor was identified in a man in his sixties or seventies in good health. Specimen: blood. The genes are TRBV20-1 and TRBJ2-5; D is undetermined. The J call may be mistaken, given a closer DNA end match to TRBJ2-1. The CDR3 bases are TGCAGTGCTAGAGTAGAGATCGATGAGCAGTTCTTC. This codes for CSARVEIDEQFF.